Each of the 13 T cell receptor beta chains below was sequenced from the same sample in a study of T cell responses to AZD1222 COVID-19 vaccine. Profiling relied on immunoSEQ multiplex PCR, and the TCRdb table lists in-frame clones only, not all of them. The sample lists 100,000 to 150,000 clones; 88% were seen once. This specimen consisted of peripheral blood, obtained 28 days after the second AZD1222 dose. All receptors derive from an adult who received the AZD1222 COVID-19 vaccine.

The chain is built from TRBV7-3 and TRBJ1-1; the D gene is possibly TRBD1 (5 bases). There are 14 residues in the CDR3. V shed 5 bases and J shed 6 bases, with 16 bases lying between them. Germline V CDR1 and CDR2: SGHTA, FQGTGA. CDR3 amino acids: CASSPIGRDAEAFF. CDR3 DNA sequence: TGTGCCAGCAGCCCAATAGGGAGGGACGCTGAAGCTTTCTTT.

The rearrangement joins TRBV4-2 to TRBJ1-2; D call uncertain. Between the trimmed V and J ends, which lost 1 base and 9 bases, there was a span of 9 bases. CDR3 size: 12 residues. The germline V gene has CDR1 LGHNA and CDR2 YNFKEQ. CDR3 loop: CASSQGETSYTF. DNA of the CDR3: TGTGCCAGCAGCCAAGGGGAAACGAGCTACACCTTC.

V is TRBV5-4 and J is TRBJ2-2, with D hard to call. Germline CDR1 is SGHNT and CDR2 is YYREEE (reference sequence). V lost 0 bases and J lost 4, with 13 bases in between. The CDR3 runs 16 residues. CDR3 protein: CASSLDSKFFTGELFF. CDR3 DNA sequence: TGTGCCAGCAGCTTGGATTCCAAATTTTTCACCGGGGAGCTGTTTTTT.

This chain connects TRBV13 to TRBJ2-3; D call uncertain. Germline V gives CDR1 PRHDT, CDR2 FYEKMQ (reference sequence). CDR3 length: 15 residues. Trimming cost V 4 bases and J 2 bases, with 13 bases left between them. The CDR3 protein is CASSSPAEDTDTQYF. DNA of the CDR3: TGTGCCAGCAGCTCCCCCGCAGAAGACACAGATACGCAGTATTTT. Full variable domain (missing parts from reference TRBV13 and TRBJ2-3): AAGVIQSPRHLIKEKRETATLKCYPIPRHDTVYWYQQGPGQDPQFLISFYEKMQSDKGSIPDRFSAQQFSDYHSELNMSSLELGDSALYFCASSSPAEDTDTQYFGPGTRLTVL.

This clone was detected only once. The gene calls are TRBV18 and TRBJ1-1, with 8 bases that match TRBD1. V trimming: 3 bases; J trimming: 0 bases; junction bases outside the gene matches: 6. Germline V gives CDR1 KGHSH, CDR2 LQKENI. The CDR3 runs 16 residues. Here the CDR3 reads CASSPAGQGLNTEAFF. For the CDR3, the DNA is TGTGCCAGCTCACCGGCCGGACAGGGTTTGAACACTGAAGCTTTCTTT.

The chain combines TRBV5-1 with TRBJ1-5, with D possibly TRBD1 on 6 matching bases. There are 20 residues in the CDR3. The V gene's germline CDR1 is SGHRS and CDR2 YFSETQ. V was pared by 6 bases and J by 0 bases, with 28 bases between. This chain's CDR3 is CASIQIRDTVSGYSNQPQHF. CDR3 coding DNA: TGCGCCAGCATCCAGATCCGGGACACCGTTTCGGGTTATAGCAATCAGCCCCAGCATTTT.

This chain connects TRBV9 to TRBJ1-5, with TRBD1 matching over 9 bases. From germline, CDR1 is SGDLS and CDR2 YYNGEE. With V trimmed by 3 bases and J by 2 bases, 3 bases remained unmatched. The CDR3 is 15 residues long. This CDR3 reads CASSAGQGRNQPQHF. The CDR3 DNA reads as TGTGCCAGCAGCGCGGGACAGGGACGCAATCAGCCCCAGCATTTT.

The DNA of the CDR3 is TGTGCCAGCAGCAACCATAGACTAGCTGACACAGATACGCAGTATTTT. This gives the protein CASSNHRLADTDTQYF. The chain recombines TRBV7-9 with TRBJ2-3; TRBD2 matches at 7 bases. Trimming cost V 5 bases and J 2 bases; bases outside gene matches: 10. CDR3 length: 16 residues. Germline-derived CDR1 and CDR2 are SEHNR and FQNEAQ (reference sequence).

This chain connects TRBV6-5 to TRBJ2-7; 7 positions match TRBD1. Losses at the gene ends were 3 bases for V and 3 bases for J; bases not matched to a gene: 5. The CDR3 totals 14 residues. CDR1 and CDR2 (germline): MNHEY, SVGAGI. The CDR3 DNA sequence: TGTGCCAGCAGTTATGTAGGACAGGACTACGAGCAGTACTTC. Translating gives CASSYVGQDYEQYF.

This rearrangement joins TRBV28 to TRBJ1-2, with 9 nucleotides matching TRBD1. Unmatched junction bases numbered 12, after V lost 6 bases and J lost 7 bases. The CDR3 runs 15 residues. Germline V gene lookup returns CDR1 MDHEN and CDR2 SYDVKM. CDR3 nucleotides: TGTGCCAGCAGGCCTCCAGGGACAGGGAATCGTGGCTACACCTTC. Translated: CASRPPGTGNRGYTF.

The CDR3 loop is CASSRGRGITEAFF. CDR3 DNA sequence: TGTGCCAGTAGTAGGGGAAGGGGAATAACTGAAGCTTTCTTT. The chain links TRBV19 to TRBJ1-1; maybe TRBD1 (5 bases). The germline CDR1 and CDR2 sequences are LNHDA and SQIVND (reference sequence). The length of the CDR3 is 14 residues. Trimming took 4 bases from V and 5 from J, leaving 14 bases between them.

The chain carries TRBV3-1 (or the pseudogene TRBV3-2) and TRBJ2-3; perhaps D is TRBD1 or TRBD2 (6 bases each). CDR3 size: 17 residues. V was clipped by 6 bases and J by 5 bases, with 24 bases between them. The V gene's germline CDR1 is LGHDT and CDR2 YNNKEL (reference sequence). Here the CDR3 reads CASRLIPPRGRGDTQYF. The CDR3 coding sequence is TGTGCCAGCAGACTTATCCCCCCTCGGGGGCGGGGAGATACGCAGTATTTT.

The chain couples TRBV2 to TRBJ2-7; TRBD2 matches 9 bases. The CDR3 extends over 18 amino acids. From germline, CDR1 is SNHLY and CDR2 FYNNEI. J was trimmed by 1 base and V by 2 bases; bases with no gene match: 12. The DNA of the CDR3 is TGTGCCAGCAGTGAAACTAGTCTAGCGGGATCGGGGTCCTACGAGCAGTACTTC. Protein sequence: CASSETSLAGSGSYEQYF.